The rows below give T cell receptor beta chains drawn from one sample of a study of cytomegalovirus exposure and HLA in healthy donors. Only in-frame clones appear in the TCRdb table, and some are missing; sequencing was by immunoSEQ multiplex PCR. The repertoire has about 81,000 clones, 77% of them found once; the top ten carry roughly 3%. Sequenced sample: PBMCs. Receptors originate from a man aged 50-59 years in good health and CMV-seropositive. CDR3s include the opening cysteine and the closing phenylalanine or tryptophan. Each record gives: J gene, D gene, V gene, clone size, CDR3 protein, CDR3 DNA. A D gene is named only where the DNA matches it firmly. Clone size is shown for a subset of rows, as once, few, many or a class of expanded clone.

J gene: TRBJ2-5; D gene: TRBD2; V gene: TRBV7-9; clone size: -; CDR3 protein: CASSPYGLAGELETQYF; CDR3 DNA: TGTGCCAGCAGCCCCTACGGACTAGCGGGGGAGTTGGAGACCCAGTACTTC
J gene: TRBJ2-1; D gene: TRBD2; V gene: TRBV4-2; clone size: once; CDR3 protein: CASSQESGSSYNEQFF; CDR3 DNA: TGTGCCAGCAGCCAAGAGAGCGGGAGCTCCTACAATGAGCAGTTCTTC
J gene: TRBJ2-7; D gene: TRBD1; V gene: TRBV10-3; clone size: -; CDR3 protein: CAISESGQGRGSYEQYF; CDR3 DNA: TGTGCCATCAGTGAGTCTGGACAGGGGCGAGGTTCCTACGAGCAGTACTTC
J gene: TRBJ1-2; D gene: TRBD1; V gene: TRBV5-3; clone size: few; CDR3 protein: CARSSLDRGDFGYTF; CDR3 DNA: TGTGCCAGAAGCTCTCTCGACAGGGGGGACTTCGGCTACACCTTC
J gene: TRBJ2-1; D gene: TRBD2; V gene: TRBV5-3; clone size: -; CDR3 protein: CARSFPRGSGANEQFF; CDR3 DNA: TGTGCCAGAAGCTTCCCCCGGGGTAGCGGGGCCAATGAGCAGTTCTTC
J gene: TRBJ2-5; D gene: -; V gene: TRBV27; clone size: -; CDR3 protein: CASSFRQQETQYF; CDR3 DNA: TGTGCCAGCAGTTTCCGACAGCAAGAGACCCAGTACTTC
J gene: TRBJ2-1; D gene: -; V gene: TRBV18; clone size: once; CDR3 protein: CASSPKRQDNEQFF; CDR3 DNA: TGTGCCAGCTCACCAAAACGACAGGACAATGAGCAGTTCTTC
J gene: TRBJ2-2; D gene: -; V gene: TRBV9; clone size: once; CDR3 protein: CASSVDGHYTGELFF; CDR3 DNA: TGTGCCAGCAGCGTAGATGGACACTACACCGGGGAGCTGTTTTTT
J gene: TRBJ2-1; D gene: TRBD2; V gene: TRBV7-2; clone size: -; CDR3 protein: CASRFASSGRKNEQFF; CDR3 DNA: TGTGCCAGCAGATTTGCGTCTAGCGGGAGAAAAAATGAGCAGTTCTTC
J gene: TRBJ1-5; D gene: -; V gene: TRBV2; clone size: -; CDR3 protein: CASSVVGSNQPQHF; CDR3 DNA: TGTGCCAGCAGTGTAGTCGGTAGCAATCAGCCCCAGCATTTT
J gene: TRBJ1-1; D gene: -; V gene: TRBV30; clone size: -; CDR3 protein: CAWSVPLTDEAFF; CDR3 DNA: TGTGCCTGGAGTGTTCCCCTGACAGATGAAGCTTTCTTT
J gene: TRBJ2-7; D gene: TRBD1; V gene: TRBV10-2; clone size: once; CDR3 protein: CASSELGQGASEQYF; CDR3 DNA: TGCGCCAGCAGTGAGTTAGGACAGGGGGCTAGCGAGCAGTACTTC
J gene: TRBJ2-4; D gene: -; V gene: TRBV7-9; clone size: -; CDR3 protein: CSSRPDRLAKNIQYF; CDR3 DNA: TGTTCCAGCAGACCCGACAGACTAGCCAAAAACATTCAGTACTTC
J gene: TRBJ1-2; D gene: -; V gene: TRBV2; clone size: -; CDR3 protein: CASSLRGGSYGYTF; CDR3 DNA: TGTGCCAGCAGCTTAAGGGGGGGTTCCTATGGCTACACCTTC
J gene: TRBJ2-2; D gene: -; V gene: TRBV2; clone size: -; CDR3 protein: CASRGGFNTGELFF; CDR3 DNA: TGTGCCAGCAGGGGCGGGTTCAACACCGGGGAGCTGTTTTTT
J gene: TRBJ2-5; D gene: -; V gene: TRBV5-3; clone size: -; CDR3 protein: CARIRYRALGETQYF; CDR3 DNA: TGTGCCAGAATACGGTACAGGGCCCTCGGGGAGACCCAGTACTTC
J gene: TRBJ2-6; D gene: -; V gene: TRBV19; clone size: -; CDR3 protein: CASSILSGANVLTF; CDR3 DNA: TGTGCCAGTAGTATCCTCTCTGGGGCCAACGTCCTGACTTTC
J gene: TRBJ2-7; D gene: TRBD2; V gene: TRBV5-1; clone size: -; CDR3 protein: CASSRGLAGEDEQYF; CDR3 DNA: TGCGCCAGCAGCCGGGGACTAGCGGGAGAAGACGAGCAGTACTTC
J gene: TRBJ2-1; D gene: -; V gene: TRBV11-2; clone size: once; CDR3 protein: CASSLGTTNEQFF; CDR3 DNA: TGTGCCAGCAGCTTAGGGACTACCAATGAGCAGTTCTTC
J gene: TRBJ2-4; D gene: TRBD2; V gene: TRBV27; clone size: -; CDR3 protein: CASSPQREVMKVKNIQYF; CDR3 DNA: TGTGCCAGCAGCCCCCAGCGGGAGGTAATGAAAGTCAAAAACATTCAGTACTTC
J gene: TRBJ1-1; D gene: TRBD1; V gene: TRBV6-6; clone size: -; CDR3 protein: CASSDRGRTEAFF; CDR3 DNA: TGTGCCAGCAGCGACAGGGGTCGGACTGAAGCTTTCTTT
J gene: TRBJ2-1; D gene: TRBD2; V gene: TRBV9; clone size: -; CDR3 protein: CASSPWRGTSGVLDLYNEQFF; CDR3 DNA: TGTGCCAGCAGCCCGTGGCGGGGAACTAGCGGGGTCCTGGACCTTTACAATGAGCAGTTCTTC
J gene: TRBJ1-1; D gene: -; V gene: TRBV30; clone size: -; CDR3 protein: CAWSGGESEAFF; CDR3 DNA: TGTGCCTGGAGTGGGGGGGAGAGCGAAGCTTTCTTT
J gene: TRBJ1-1; D gene: TRBD1; V gene: TRBV11-3; clone size: once; CDR3 protein: CASSLRQGTELGAAFF; CDR3 DNA: TGTGCCAGCAGCCTAAGACAGGGTACAGAACTAGGGGCGGCTTTCTTT
J gene: TRBJ2-1; D gene: -; V gene: TRBV7-8; clone size: -; CDR3 protein: CASSYREGYNEQFF; CDR3 DNA: TGTGCCAGCAGCTACAGGGAGGGCTACAATGAGCAGTTCTTC
J gene: TRBJ2-3; D gene: TRBD2; V gene: TRBV5-6; clone size: -; CDR3 protein: CASSLSLWREITDTQYF; CDR3 DNA: TGTGCCAGCAGCTTGTCGCTTTGGCGGGAGATTACAGATACGCAGTATTTT
J gene: TRBJ2-1; D gene: -; V gene: TRBV6-1; clone size: -; CDR3 protein: CANREWASTLDEQFF; CDR3 DNA: TGTGCCAACCGGGAGTGGGCATCTACTCTCGATGAGCAGTTCTTC
J gene: TRBJ1-4; D gene: TRBD1; V gene: TRBV7-2; clone size: -; CDR3 protein: CASSRTGSNEKLFF; CDR3 DNA: TGTGCCAGCAGCAGGACAGGGTCTAATGAAAAACTGTTTTTT
J gene: TRBJ2-6; D gene: TRBD1; V gene: TRBV10-2; clone size: few; CDR3 protein: CASGGQGSGANGLTF; CDR3 DNA: TGCGCCAGCGGGGGACAGGGTTCTGGGGCCAACGGCCTGACTTTC
J gene: TRBJ1-2; D gene: TRBD1; V gene: TRBV5-6; clone size: -; CDR3 protein: CASRSLQGAISGYTF; CDR3 DNA: TGTGCCAGCAGGAGCCTACAGGGGGCGATCAGTGGCTACACCTTC
J gene: TRBJ2-1; D gene: -; V gene: TRBV5-1; clone size: -; CDR3 protein: CASSLALAGYNEQFF; CDR3 DNA: TGCGCCAGCAGCTTGGCCCTAGCCGGGTACAATGAGCAGTTCTTC
J gene: TRBJ2-1; D gene: TRBD2; V gene: TRBV5-1; clone size: -; CDR3 protein: CASSTRLAGVYNEQFF; CDR3 DNA: TGCGCCAGCAGCACCAGACTAGCGGGAGTGTACAATGAGCAGTTCTTC
J gene: TRBJ2-2; D gene: TRBD2; V gene: TRBV2; clone size: -; CDR3 protein: CAKRLAGAGELFF; CDR3 DNA: TGTGCCAAACGACTAGCGGGAGCCGGGGAGCTGTTTTTT
J gene: TRBJ1-2; D gene: TRBD1; V gene: TRBV4-1; clone size: -; CDR3 protein: CASGTGYGYTF; CDR3 DNA: TGCGCCAGCGGGACAGGCTATGGCTACACCTTC
J gene: TRBJ1-1; D gene: TRBD1; V gene: TRBV19; clone size: -; CDR3 protein: CASKNTGTATEAFF; CDR3 DNA: TGTGCCAGTAAAAACACCGGGACAGCCACTGAAGCTTTCTTT
J gene: TRBJ2-3; D gene: -; V gene: TRBV20-1; clone size: -; CDR3 protein: CSARPTDTQYF; CDR3 DNA: TGCAGTGCTAGACCTACAGATACGCAGTATTTT
J gene: TRBJ2-5; D gene: -; V gene: TRBV4-2; clone size: -; CDR3 protein: CASSQGQQETQYF; CDR3 DNA: TGTGCCAGCAGCCAAGGTCAGCAAGAGACCCAGTACTTC
J gene: TRBJ1-5; D gene: TRBD1; V gene: TRBV6-5; clone size: -; CDR3 protein: CASSPGGQSNQPQHF; CDR3 DNA: TGTGCCAGCAGTCCAGGGGGACAGAGCAATCAGCCCCAGCATTTT
J gene: TRBJ2-3; D gene: -; V gene: TRBV5-8; clone size: -; CDR3 protein: CASSPWQGPLDTQYF; CDR3 DNA: TGTGCCAGCAGTCCTTGGCAGGGTCCTCTTGATACGCAGTATTTT
J gene: TRBJ1-4; D gene: TRBD1; V gene: TRBV7-2; clone size: -; CDR3 protein: CASSLVGTGIPNEKLFF; CDR3 DNA: TGTGCCAGCAGCTTAGTCGGGACAGGGATACCTAATGAAAAACTGTTTTTT
J gene: TRBJ1-1; D gene: -; V gene: TRBV19; clone size: once; CDR3 protein: CASSNRQALEAFF; CDR3 DNA: TGTGCCAGTAGTAACCGACAGGCACTTGAAGCTTTCTTT
J gene: TRBJ1-5; D gene: -; V gene: TRBV27; clone size: -; CDR3 protein: CASSPVGDQPQHF; CDR3 DNA: TGTGCCAGCAGTCCCGTGGGAGATCAGCCCCAGCATTTT
J gene: TRBJ1-1; D gene: TRBD1; V gene: TRBV11-3; clone size: once; CDR3 protein: CASSLGDSHTEAFF; CDR3 DNA: TGTGCCAGCAGCTTGGGGGACAGCCACACTGAAGCTTTCTTT
J gene: TRBJ2-3; D gene: TRBD2; V gene: TRBV29-1; clone size: once; CDR3 protein: CSTPIAGAVDTQYF; CDR3 DNA: TGCAGCACTCCCATAGCGGGAGCTGTAGATACGCAGTATTTT
J gene: TRBJ2-7; D gene: TRBD2; V gene: TRBV4-1; clone size: -; CDR3 protein: CASSQLLQLAGGRYEQYF; CDR3 DNA: TGCGCCAGCAGCCAACTACTTCAACTAGCGGGAGGGCGGTACGAGCAGTACTTC
J gene: TRBJ2-7; D gene: TRBD2; V gene: TRBV6-4; clone size: -; CDR3 protein: CASRYGTSASYEQYF; CDR3 DNA: TGTGCCAGCAGATATGGGACTAGCGCGTCCTACGAGCAGTACTTC
J gene: TRBJ1-4; D gene: -; V gene: TRBV21-1; clone size: -; CDR3 protein: CASSNVQGNEKLFF; CDR3 DNA: TGTGCCAGCAGCAATGTTCAGGGGAATGAAAAACTGTTTTTT
J gene: TRBJ1-2; D gene: -; V gene: TRBV5-4; clone size: -; CDR3 protein: CASSPDSRGYTF; CDR3 DNA: TGTGCCAGCAGCCCCGACAGTCGGGGCTACACCTTC
J gene: TRBJ1-2; D gene: -; V gene: TRBV28; clone size: few; CDR3 protein: CASTGGGPSYGYTF; CDR3 DNA: TGTGCCAGCACCGGCGGGGGACCAAGCTATGGCTACACCTTC
J gene: TRBJ2-7; D gene: TRBD2; V gene: TRBV7-3; clone size: -; CDR3 protein: CASSKGSGNYEQYF; CDR3 DNA: TGTGCCAGCAGCAAAGGTAGCGGGAACTACGAGCAGTACTTC
J gene: TRBJ2-7; D gene: TRBD2; V gene: TRBV5-1; clone size: -; CDR3 protein: CASRAGGGPYEQYF; CDR3 DNA: TGCGCCAGCAGGGCGGGGGGGGGTCCCTACGAGCAGTACTTC
J gene: TRBJ2-7; D gene: TRBD2; V gene: TRBV5-1; clone size: -; CDR3 protein: CASSAGTSGRSSYEQYF; CDR3 DNA: TGCGCCAGCAGCGCCGGGACTAGCGGGAGGAGCTCCTACGAGCAGTACTTC
J gene: TRBJ1-1; D gene: -; V gene: TRBV19; clone size: -; CDR3 protein: CASSVTVSGTEAFF; CDR3 DNA: TGTGCCAGTAGTGTCACAGTAAGCGGCACTGAAGCTTTCTTT
J gene: TRBJ2-7; D gene: -; V gene: TRBV7-9; clone size: -; CDR3 protein: CASSLAGGYEQYF; CDR3 DNA: TGTGCCAGCAGCTTAGCAGGGGGTTACGAGCAGTACTTC
J gene: TRBJ2-2; D gene: -; V gene: TRBV2; clone size: -; CDR3 protein: CARTGRNTGELFF; CDR3 DNA: TGTGCCAGGACAGGCCGAAACACCGGGGAGCTGTTTTTT
J gene: TRBJ1-2; D gene: -; V gene: TRBV25-1; clone size: -; CDR3 protein: CASSRRGMGYGYTF; CDR3 DNA: TGTGCCAGCAGTAGAAGGGGCATGGGGTATGGCTACACCTTC
J gene: TRBJ1-1; D gene: TRBD1; V gene: TRBV11-3; clone size: -; CDR3 protein: CASSPDRAGAFF; CDR3 DNA: TGTGCCAGCAGCCCTGACAGGGCGGGAGCTTTCTTT
J gene: TRBJ2-2; D gene: TRBD2; V gene: TRBV15; clone size: -; CDR3 protein: CATSRGIGSGRADSLELFF; CDR3 DNA: TGTGCCACCAGCAGAGGGATTGGGAGCGGGAGGGCCGATTCGTTGGAGCTGTTTTTT